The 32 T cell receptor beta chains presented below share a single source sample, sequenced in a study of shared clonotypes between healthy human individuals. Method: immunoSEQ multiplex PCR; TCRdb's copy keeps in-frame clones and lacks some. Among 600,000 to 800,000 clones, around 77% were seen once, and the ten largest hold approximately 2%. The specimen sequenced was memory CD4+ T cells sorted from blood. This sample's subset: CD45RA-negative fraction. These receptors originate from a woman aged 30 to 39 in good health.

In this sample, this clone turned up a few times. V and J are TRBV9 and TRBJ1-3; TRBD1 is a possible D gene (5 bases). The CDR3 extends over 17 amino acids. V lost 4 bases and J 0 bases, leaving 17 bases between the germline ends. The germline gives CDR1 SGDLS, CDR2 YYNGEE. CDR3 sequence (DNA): TGTGCCAGCAGCTCACAGGTTTCTTTAAGCTCTGGAAACACCATATATTTT. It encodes CASSSQVSLSSGNTIYF.

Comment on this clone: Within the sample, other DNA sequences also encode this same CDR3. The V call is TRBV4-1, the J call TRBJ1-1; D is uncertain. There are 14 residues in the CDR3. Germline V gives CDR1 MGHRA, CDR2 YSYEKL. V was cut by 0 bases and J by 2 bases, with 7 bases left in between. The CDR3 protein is CASSQEDGNTEAFF. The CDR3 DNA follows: TGCGCCAGCAGCCAAGAAGACGGAAACACTGAAGCTTTCTTT.

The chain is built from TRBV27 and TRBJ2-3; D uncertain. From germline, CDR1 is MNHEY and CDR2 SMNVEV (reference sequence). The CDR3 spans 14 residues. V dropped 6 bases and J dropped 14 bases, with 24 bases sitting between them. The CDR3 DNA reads TGTGCCAGCAGCCAAACTAACGGACCAATAAAACCGTATTTT. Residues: CASSQTNGPIKPYF.

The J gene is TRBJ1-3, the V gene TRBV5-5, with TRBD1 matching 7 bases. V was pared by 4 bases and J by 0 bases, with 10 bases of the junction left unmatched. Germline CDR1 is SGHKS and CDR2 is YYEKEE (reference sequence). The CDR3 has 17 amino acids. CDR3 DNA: TGTGCCAGCAGCACTGCCGGACAGGCCGTCTCTGGAAACACCATATATTTT. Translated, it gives CASSTAGQAVSGNTIYF.

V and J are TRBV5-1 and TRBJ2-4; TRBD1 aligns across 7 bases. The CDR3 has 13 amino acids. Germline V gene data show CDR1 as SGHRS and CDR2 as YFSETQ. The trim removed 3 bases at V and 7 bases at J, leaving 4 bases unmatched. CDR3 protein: CASSSGQSNIQYF. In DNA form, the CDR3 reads TGCGCCAGCAGCTCGGGACAGTCGAACATTCAGTACTTC.

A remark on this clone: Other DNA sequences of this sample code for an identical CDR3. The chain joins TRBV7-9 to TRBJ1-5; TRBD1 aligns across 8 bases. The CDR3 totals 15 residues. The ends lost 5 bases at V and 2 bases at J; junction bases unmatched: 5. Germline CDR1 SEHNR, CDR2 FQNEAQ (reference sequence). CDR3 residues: CASSPAGGGNQPQHF. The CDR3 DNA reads TGTGCCAGCAGCCCGGCAGGGGGCGGCAATCAGCCCCAGCATTTT.

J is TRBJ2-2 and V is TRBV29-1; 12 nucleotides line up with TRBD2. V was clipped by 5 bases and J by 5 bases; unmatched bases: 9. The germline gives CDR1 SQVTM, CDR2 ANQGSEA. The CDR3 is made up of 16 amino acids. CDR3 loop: CSVQGGLAGGTGELFF. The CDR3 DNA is TGCAGCGTTCAGGGCGGGCTAGCGGGAGGGACCGGGGAGCTGTTTTTT.

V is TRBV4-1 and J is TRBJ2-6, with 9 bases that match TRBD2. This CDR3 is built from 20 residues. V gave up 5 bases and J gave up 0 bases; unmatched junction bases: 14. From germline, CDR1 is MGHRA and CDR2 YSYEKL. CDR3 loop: CASSSSGLASRDSGANVLTF. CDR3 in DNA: TGCGCCAGCAGCTCTAGTGGACTAGCGAGTCGGGACTCTGGGGCCAACGTCCTGACTTTC.

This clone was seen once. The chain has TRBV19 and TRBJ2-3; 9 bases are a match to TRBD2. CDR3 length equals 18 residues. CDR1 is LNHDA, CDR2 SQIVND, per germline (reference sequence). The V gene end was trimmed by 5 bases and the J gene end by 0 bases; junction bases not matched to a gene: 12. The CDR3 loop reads CASSVRGLAGSSTDTQYF. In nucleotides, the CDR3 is TGTGCCAGTAGTGTCCGCGGGCTAGCGGGGTCTAGCACAGATACGCAGTATTTT.

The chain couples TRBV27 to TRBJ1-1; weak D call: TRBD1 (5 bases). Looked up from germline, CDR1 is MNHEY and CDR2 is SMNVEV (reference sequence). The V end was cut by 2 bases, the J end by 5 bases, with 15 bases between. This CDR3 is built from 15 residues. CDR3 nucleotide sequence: TGTGCCAGCAGTTTACGGGGTATAGGGGAAACTGAAGCTTTCTTT. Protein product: CASSLRGIGETEAFF.

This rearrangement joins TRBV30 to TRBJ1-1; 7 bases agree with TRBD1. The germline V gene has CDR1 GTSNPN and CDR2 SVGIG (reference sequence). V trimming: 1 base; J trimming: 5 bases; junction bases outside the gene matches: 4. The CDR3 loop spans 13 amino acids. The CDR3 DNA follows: TGTGCCTGGAGTGCAGGGGGTGGGACTGAAGCTTTCTTT. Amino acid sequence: CAWSAGGGTEAFF.

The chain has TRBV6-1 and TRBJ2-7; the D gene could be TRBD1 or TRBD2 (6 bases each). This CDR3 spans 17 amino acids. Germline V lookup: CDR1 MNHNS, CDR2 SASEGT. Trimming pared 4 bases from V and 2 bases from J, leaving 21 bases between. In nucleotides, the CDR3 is TGTGCCAGCAGTGCTTCCTTGGGGGGCCCCAGGGCCTACGAGCAGTACTTC. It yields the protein CASSASLGGPRAYEQYF.

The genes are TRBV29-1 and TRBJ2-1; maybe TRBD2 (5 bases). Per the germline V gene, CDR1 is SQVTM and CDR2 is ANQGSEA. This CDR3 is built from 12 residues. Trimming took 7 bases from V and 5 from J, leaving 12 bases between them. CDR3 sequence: CSGESGHNEQFF. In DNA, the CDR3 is TGCAGCGGGGAGTCGGGCCACAATGAGCAGTTCTTC.

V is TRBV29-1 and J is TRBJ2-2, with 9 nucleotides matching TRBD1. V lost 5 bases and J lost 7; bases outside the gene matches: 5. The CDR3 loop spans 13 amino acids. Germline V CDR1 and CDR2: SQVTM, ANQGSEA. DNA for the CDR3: TGCAGCGTTCAGGGACAGGGAGACGGGGAGCTGTTTTTT. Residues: CSVQGQGDGELFF.

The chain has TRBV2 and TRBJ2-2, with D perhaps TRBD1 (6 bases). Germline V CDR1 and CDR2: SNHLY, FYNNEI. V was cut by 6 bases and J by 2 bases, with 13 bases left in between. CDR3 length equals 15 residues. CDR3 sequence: CASRTGTINTGELFF. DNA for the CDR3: TGTGCCAGCAGAACGGGGACAATCAACACCGGGGAGCTGTTTTTT.

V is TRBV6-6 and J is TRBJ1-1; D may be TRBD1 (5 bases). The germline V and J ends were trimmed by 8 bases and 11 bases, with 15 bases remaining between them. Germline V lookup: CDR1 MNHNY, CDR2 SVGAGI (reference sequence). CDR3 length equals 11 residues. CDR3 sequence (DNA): TGTGCCAGCCTAGGGCGGGGGGATGCTTTCTTT. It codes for CASLGRGDAFF.

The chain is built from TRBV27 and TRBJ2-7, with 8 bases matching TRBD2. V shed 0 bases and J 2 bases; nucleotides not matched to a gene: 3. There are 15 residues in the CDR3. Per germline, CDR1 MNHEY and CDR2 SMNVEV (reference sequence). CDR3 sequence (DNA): TGTGCCAGCAGTTTATCTAGCGGGGTACCCTACGAGCAGTACTTC. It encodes CASSLSSGVPYEQYF.

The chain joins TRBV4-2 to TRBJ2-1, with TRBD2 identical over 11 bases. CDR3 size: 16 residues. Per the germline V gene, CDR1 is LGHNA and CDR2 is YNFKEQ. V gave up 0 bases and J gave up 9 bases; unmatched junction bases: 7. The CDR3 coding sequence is TGTGCCAGCAGCCAAGATAGCGGGAGGGCCATGGGTGAGCAGTTCTTC. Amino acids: CASSQDSGRAMGEQFF.

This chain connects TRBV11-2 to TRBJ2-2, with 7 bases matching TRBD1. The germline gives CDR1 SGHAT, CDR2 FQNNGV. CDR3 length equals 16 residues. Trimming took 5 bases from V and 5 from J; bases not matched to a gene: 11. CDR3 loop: CASSPHLQGRTGELFF. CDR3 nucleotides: TGTGCCAGCAGCCCCCACTTACAGGGGAGAACCGGGGAGCTGTTTTTT.

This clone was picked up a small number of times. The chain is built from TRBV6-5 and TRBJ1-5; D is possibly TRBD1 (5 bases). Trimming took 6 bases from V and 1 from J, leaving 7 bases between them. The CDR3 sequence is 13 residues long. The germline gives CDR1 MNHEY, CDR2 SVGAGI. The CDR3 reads CASSRDSNQPQHF. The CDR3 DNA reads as TGTGCCAGCAGCCGGGACAGCAATCAGCCCCAGCATTTT.

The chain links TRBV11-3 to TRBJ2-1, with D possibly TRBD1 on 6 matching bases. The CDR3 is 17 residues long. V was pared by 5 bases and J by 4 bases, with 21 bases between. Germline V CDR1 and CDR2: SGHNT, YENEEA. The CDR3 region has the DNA TGTGCCAGCAGCCCTAGGGGGATCTCGGCGGGTTACAATGAGCAGTTCTTC. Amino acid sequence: CASSPRGISAGYNEQFF.

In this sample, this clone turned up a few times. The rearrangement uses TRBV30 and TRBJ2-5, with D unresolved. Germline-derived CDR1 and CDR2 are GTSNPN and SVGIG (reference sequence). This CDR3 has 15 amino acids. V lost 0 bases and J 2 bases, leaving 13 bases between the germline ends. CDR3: CAWSVKGLIQETQYF. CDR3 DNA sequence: TGTGCCTGGAGTGTAAAGGGCTTAATTCAAGAGACCCAGTACTTC.

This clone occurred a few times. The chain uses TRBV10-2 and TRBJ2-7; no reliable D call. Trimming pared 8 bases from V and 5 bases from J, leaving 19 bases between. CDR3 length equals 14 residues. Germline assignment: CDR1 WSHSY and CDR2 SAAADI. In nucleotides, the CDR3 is TGCGCCAGCCGCGTCGGGTTCTCTGGGGACGAGCAGTACTTC. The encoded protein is CASRVGFSGDEQYF.

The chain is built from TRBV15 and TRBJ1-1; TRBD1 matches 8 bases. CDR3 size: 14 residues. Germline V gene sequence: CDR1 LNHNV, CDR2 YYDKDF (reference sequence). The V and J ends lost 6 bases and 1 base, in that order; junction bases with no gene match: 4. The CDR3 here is CATSDRGKNTEAFF. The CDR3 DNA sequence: TGTGCCACCAGTGACAGGGGTAAGAACACTGAAGCTTTCTTT. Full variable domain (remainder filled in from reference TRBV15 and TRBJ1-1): DAMVIQNPRYQVTQFGKPVTLSCSQTLNHNVMYWYQQKSSQAPKLLFHYYDKDFNNEADTPDNFQSRRPNTSFCFLDIRSPGLGDTAMYLCATSDRGKNTEAFFGQGTRLTVV.

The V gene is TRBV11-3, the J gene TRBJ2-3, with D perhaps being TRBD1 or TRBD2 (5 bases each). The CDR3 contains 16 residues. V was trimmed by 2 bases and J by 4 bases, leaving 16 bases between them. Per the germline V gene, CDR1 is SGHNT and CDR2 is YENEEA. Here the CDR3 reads CASSLSIGRGADTQYF. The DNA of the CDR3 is TGTGCCAGCAGCTTATCAATTGGGCGAGGGGCAGATACGCAGTATTTT.

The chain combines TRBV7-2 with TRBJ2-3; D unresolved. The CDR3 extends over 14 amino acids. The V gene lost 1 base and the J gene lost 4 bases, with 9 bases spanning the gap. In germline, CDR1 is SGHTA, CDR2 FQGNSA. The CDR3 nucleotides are TGTGCCAGCAGCTTAGATGGTAAATCAGATACGCAGTATTTT. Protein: CASSLDGKSDTQYF.

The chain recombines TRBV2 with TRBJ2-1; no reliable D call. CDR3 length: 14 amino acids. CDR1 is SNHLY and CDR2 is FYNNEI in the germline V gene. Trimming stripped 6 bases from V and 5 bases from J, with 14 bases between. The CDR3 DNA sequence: TGTGCCAGCAGCAACAGCCCAGAACACAATGAGCAGTTCTTC. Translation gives CASSNSPEHNEQFF. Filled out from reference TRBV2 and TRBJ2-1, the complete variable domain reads EPEVTQTPSHQVTQMGQEVILRCVPISNHLYFYWYRQILGQKVEFLVSFYNNEISEKSEIFDDQFSVERPDGSNFTLKIRSTKLEDSAMYFCASSNSPEHNEQFFGPGTRLTVL.

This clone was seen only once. The CDR3 spells CASPGTGGYTEAFF. CDR3 bases: TGTGCCAGCCCCGGGACAGGGGGCTACACTGAAGCTTTCTTT. The V and J genes are TRBV28 and TRBJ1-1, with TRBD1 matching 12 bases. V trimming: 8 bases; J trimming: 3 bases; junction bases outside the gene matches: 4. In germline, CDR1 is MDHEN, CDR2 SYDVKM. The CDR3 is made up of 14 amino acids.

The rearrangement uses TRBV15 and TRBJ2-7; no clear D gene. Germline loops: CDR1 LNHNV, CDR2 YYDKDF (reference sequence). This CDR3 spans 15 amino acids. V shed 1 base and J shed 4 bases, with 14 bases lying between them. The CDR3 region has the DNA TGTGCCACCAGCAGAGTAACGGCCCTCTGGTACGAGCAGTACTTC. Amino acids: CATSRVTALWYEQYF. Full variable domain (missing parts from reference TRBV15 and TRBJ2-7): DAMVIQNPRYQVTQFGKPVTLSCSQTLNHNVMYWYQQKSSQAPKLLFHYYDKDFNNEADTPDNFQSRRPNTSFCFLDIRSPGLGDTAMYLCATSRVTALWYEQYFGPGTRLTVT.

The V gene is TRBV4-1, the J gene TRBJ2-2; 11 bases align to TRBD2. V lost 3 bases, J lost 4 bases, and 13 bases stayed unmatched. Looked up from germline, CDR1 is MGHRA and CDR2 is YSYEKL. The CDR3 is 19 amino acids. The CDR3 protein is CASSHLLAGGPTGTGELFF. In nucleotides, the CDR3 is TGCGCCAGCAGCCACCTCCTAGCGGGAGGCCCCACAGGCACCGGGGAGCTGTTTTTT.

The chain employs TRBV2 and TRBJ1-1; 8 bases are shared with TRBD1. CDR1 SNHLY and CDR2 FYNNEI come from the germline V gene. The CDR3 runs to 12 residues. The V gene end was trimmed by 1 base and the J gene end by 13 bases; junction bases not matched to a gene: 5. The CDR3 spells CASSEGRGQVFF. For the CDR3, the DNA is TGTGCCAGCAGTGAAGGCAGGGGGCAGGTTTTCTTT.

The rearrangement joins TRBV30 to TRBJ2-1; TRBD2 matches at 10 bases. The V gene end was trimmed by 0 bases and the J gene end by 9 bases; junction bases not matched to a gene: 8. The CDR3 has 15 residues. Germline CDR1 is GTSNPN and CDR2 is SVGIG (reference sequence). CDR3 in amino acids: CAWSVGTSGTSEQFF. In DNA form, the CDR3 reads TGTGCCTGGAGTGTAGGTACTAGCGGGACATCTGAGCAGTTCTTC.